The clone carrying this TCR gamma chain was observed a few times. Its antigen remains unidentified. This CDR3 is built from 12 residues. The germline V gene encodes CDR1 GITISATS and CDR2 ISYDGTV (reference sequence). Sequencing used genomic DNA taken from PBMCs of patients and controls. Patient diagnosis follows 2017 WHO criteria for T-LGLL or HSTCL. This sample was taken from a study of gamma delta lymphoproliferative disorders and STAT genes. Across the study: This Tgammadelta LGLL cohort mixed symptomatic disease with indolent courses. The EuroClonality-NGS protocol was used to prepare delta libraries. Study-wide findings and caveats: Patient gamma repertoires clustered apart from healthy controls; delta did not.

TCRdb reanalysed the multiplex PCR reads via CATT. This table holds over 1,000 gamma-chain clones, 8.2% found once. Sequences were obtained from blood. The receptor was isolated from a human donor with gamma-delta T-cell large granular lymphocyte leukemia. The V gene is TRGV9, but the J gene lacks a call. CDR3 sequence (DNA): TGTGCCTTGTGGGAGGTGCCTGGGGGGGGACTCTTT. This encodes CALWEVPGGGLF.